This T cell receptor beta chain originates from a study of T-cell memory formation after mild COVID-19. This clonotype came up a few times. MiXCR, run by TCRdb on the 5' RACE reads, gives a single entry per CDR3 protein. This table has roughly 480,000 distinct CDR3 sequences, around 25% appearing once. This CDR3 region has 18 residues. V trimming: 3 bases; J trimming: 3 bases; junction bases outside the gene matches: 15. Germline V gives CDR1 LNHNV, CDR2 YYDKDF (reference sequence). The chain has TRBV15 and TRBJ2-7; the match to TRBD2 covers 9 bases. Sequencing used PBMCs or a T cell subset sorted from them (not recorded which). The receptor comes from an adult woman who had mild COVID-19 (a few samples of this study predate the infection). Cell type and time point are not known. The DNA of the CDR3 is TGTGCCACCAGCAGTGTAGTACTAGCGGGTGGGAACCGCTACGAGCAGTACTTC. Its protein product is CATSSVVLAGGNRYEQYF.